This T cell receptor beta chain was documented in a study of early stage breast cancer tumors (dated by TCRdb to the late 2010s). Describing the broader study: Of the roughly 15 invasive breast tumors, about a dozen were found to be estrogen receptor-positive, progesterone receptor-positive and HER2-negative. Eight of the 12 ER+/PR+/HER2- tumors were invasive ductal carcinomas, while the other four were invasive lobular carcinomas. On average, each sample had roughly 9.7-fold read coverage. The samples as a whole yielded 2 million to 3 million detected templates, corresponding to over a million unique clonotypes.

Note on this clone: Its antigen is unknown. Base qualities are not recorded, but no much larger clone differs from it by a single base.

Overall study outcomes, separate from this receptor: Around 2.5-fold higher T cell density and higher clonality were observed in tumors than in adjacent normal breast tissue. Chain pairing and functional markers such as CD4, CD8 and FOXP3 were missed by bulk genomic DNA sequencing of unsorted cells. Enriched TCRB sequences shared across patients were mostly commonly generated sequences, unlikely to play an important role in the tumor microenvironment. Because the cohort was small, a breakdown by tumor subtype could not be done. Repertoires from blood and normal breast were more alike than repertoires from blood and tumor, and in about 85% of the 16 patients, comparing each tissue with blood separated tumor from normal.

Reading from cysteine to phenylalanine, the CDR3 counts 15 amino acids. Of all the DNA, just the CDR3 is kept, 45 bases in frame from base 1. For this chain, trimming is 6 bases at the V end and 3 bases at the J end, and the number of junction bases without a gene match is 8. The germline V gene (reference sequence) gives CDR1 as MNHEY and CDR2 as SMNVEV. Two independent genomic DNA replicates were amplified for each sample, with 0.5 ug used for blood and around 1.5 ug for tumor or normal breast. Following the manufacturer's instructions, the ImmunoSeq Intro kit was used to carry out TCRB sequencing on genomic DNA. The multiplex PCR ran for roughly 31 cycles using proprietary primers and spike-in control sequences for absolute quantification. An 87-bp fragment spanning the CDR3 and flanking V and J genes was sequenced with single-end 150-bp reads. Seven samples, with two replicates for each sample, were multiplexed per lane of an Illumina MiSeq using version 3.0 chemistry. The source study handled its data this way. Raw data were processed by the vendor's proprietary pipeline, with both replicates merged into one result per sample. Productive rearrangements sharing the V-gene family, CDR3 amino acid sequence and J-gene segment were defined as clonotypes. To compute clonality, the normalized Shannon entropy (Pielou evenness) of TCRB abundances was subtracted from 1. T cell density was estimated as total templates divided by the number of input cells, with the number of input cells inferred from the DNA input amount. Recon was used with default parameters to estimate total repertoire diversity and clonality. Tumor-enriched clonotypes were defined as having over 0.1% abundance in tumor and at least 32-fold higher abundance than in normal breast. Held by TCRdb, this immuneACCESS table contains in-frame sequences only and omits some clones. Under half of the omission traces to an unresolved V gene where checked; the cause of the rest is unknown. That table is the source of V, J and clone size, and D and trimming were worked out from the DNA. Here the sample has about 50,000 clones; 83% occur a single time. Around 1.5% of the sample rests with the top ten.

The study profiled bulk TCR beta-chain repertoires in matched peripheral blood, tumor and adjacent normal breast tissue taken from fewer than 20 patients with early-stage breast cancer. Before surgery, roughly 5-11 mL of whole blood was collected into EDTA tubes and then processed within 2 hours. Peripheral blood mononuclear cells were isolated by Ficoll-Paque centrifugation in SepMate-50 tubes. PBMCs were cryopreserved in aliquots of 2 to 4 million cells in around 90% FBS with roughly 10% DMSO and kept in liquid nitrogen. The Qiagen AllPrep DNA/RNA Mini kit was used for genomic DNA extraction. The receptor chain draws on TRBV27 and TRBJ2-7; TRBD2 aligns with 10 central bases. The receptor was isolated from a person aged 45 to 59 with breast cancer. Sequencing used blood. The encoded CDR3 is CASRYASGSGYEQYF. In nucleotide form, the sequence is TGTGCCAGCAGGTATGCTAGCGGGAGTGGCTACGAGCAGTACTTC.